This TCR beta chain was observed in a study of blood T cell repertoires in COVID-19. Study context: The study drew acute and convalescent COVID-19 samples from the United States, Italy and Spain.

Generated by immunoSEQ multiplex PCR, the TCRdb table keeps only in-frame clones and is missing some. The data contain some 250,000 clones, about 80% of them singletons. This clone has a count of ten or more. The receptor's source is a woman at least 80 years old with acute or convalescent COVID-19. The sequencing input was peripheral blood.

The CDR3 spells CASSVTGTANSEQYF. CDR3 nucleotide sequence: TGTGCCAGTAGTGTAACCGGGACAGCCAATTCCGAGCAGTACTTC. The chain couples TRBV19 to TRBJ2-7; TRBD1 agrees at 7 bases. Per germline, CDR1 LNHDA and CDR2 SQIVND (reference sequence). The CDR3 loop spans 15 amino acids. V shed 5 bases, J shed 6 bases, and the junction held 13 bases outside the gene matches. The variable domain in full, completed from reference TRBV19 and TRBJ2-7, reads DGGITQSPKYLFRKEGQNVTLSCEQNLNHDAMYWYRQDPGQGLRLIYYSQIVNDFQKGDIAEGYSVSREKKESFPLTVTSAQKNPTAFYLCASSVTGTANSEQYFGPGTRLTVT.